One sample yielded the 9 T cell receptor beta chains listed below, sequenced in a study of CXCR3-negative and CXCR3-positive naive CD8 T cells (dated by TCRdb to about 2019). Broader findings and caveats from the paper: Compared with CXCR3-negative naive cells, CXCR3-positive naive cells had TRB CDR3s with higher hydrophobicity (lower Kidera factor 4), lower energy, and higher strength and volume indices.

The run used a NextSeq 550. The Human TCR Profiling Kit (MiLaboratory) was used to make UMI-labeled 5' RACE TRB cDNA libraries. With the reads reprocessed by TCRdb, a single entry stands for each CDR3 protein sequence and no DNA is reported. For this sample, the table gives some 99,000 distinct CDR3 sequences. Approximately 0.99% of the sample rests with the top ten. These receptors have no identified antigens. Sequenced: naive CXCR3+ CD8+ T cells from blood. The sample's cell subset or site label, decoded: CD45RO-CCR7+CD27+CD95- naive CD8+ T cells expressing CXCR3 (TNR3+). These receptors were collected from a human donor in good health. Some clones in this sample may be carry-over from other donors' samples.

This chain uses TRBV3-1 with TRBJ2-7; TCRdb returns TRBD1, unconfirmable since there is no DNA. This CDR3 region has 14 residues. CDR1 is LGHDT, CDR2 YNNKEL, per germline (reference sequence). CDR3 protein: CASSQTGLNYEQYF.

This chain links TRBV19 with TRBJ2-7; TCRdb's D gene call, TRBD2, goes unchecked for lack of DNA. CDR1 LNHDA and CDR2 SQIVND come from the germline V gene (reference sequence). The CDR3 runs 14 residues. This CDR3 is CASRDYASSYEQYF.

J is TRBJ2-1 and V is TRBV6-2 or TRBV6-3; TCRdb proposes TRBD1, but this gene call is untestable without DNA. Germline CDR1 is MNHEY and CDR2 is SVGEGT. The CDR3 is 15 amino acids. The CDR3 spells CASSYALTEGNEQFF.

CDR3 protein: CASSIEPWTGSGNSPLHF. The chain employs TRBV19 and TRBJ1-6; the D gene TCRdb calls, TRBD1, cannot be checked with no DNA. The length of the CDR3 is 18 residues. CDR1 is LNHDA, CDR2 SQIVND, per germline (reference sequence).

The chain joins TRBV29-1 to TRBJ1-1; TCRdb indicates TRBD1, and absent DNA this call remains unverified. Germline CDR1 SQVTM, CDR2 ANQGSEA. The CDR3 totals 15 residues. CDR3: CSVEGHGTENTEAFF. Based on the CDR3 plus reference TRBV29-1 and TRBJ1-1, the full variable domain is SAVISQKPSRDICQRGTSLTIQCQVDSQVTMMFWYRQQPGQSLTLIATANQGSEATYESGFVIDKFPISRPNLTFSTLTVSNMSPEDSSIYLCSVEGHGTENTEAFFGQGTRLTVV.

CDR3 region: CATSHRQNTDTQYF. The chain is built from TRBV24-1 and TRBJ2-3; TCRdb selects TRBD1, and the lack of DNA leaves this call unchecked. Germline V gene sequence: CDR1 KGHDR, CDR2 SFDVKD. This CDR3 spans 14 amino acids.

The chain recombines TRBV6-5 with TRBJ2-1. Germline CDR1 and CDR2: MNHEY and SVGAGI. The CDR3 totals 13 residues. CDR3 protein: CASSYAGVDEQFF.

The gene calls are TRBV29-1 and TRBJ2-3; TCRdb picks TRBD1, but there is no DNA to check that call. CDR3 length equals 13 residues. Germline lookup yields CDR1 SQVTM and CDR2 ANQGSEA. This chain's CDR3 is CSVVQGVTDTQYF.

The chain joins TRBV3-1 to TRBJ2-7; no DNA is available, so the TRBD2 call from TCRdb remains unchecked. Germline V gene data show CDR1 as LGHDT and CDR2 as YNNKEL (reference sequence). This CDR3 contains 15 residues. CDR3 sequence reads: CASSQDFGLAYEQYF.